The present TCR beta chain was sequenced within a study of identical twins. Study results and limitations: Out-of-frame alpha sequences common to twins exhibited an excess of low generation probability.

Per germline, CDR1 SQVTM and CDR2 ANQGSEA. The CDR3 extends over 13 amino acids. The germline V and J ends were trimmed by 5 bases and 7 bases, with 17 bases remaining between them. The authors used template switching to add a universal primer site and gave cDNA unique molecular identifiers. TCRdb ran MiXCR on the 5' RACE reads and lists one entry per CDR3 protein. This sample has some 200,000 distinct CDR3 sequences, with around 6.8% found just once. This clonotype has a count of ten or more. Its antigen is currently unknown. The sample also formed part of further work on yellow fever vaccine responses in identical twins.

The genes are TRBV29-1 and TRBJ2-5; D may be TRBD2 (7 bases). What was sequenced was memory (CD45RO+) T cells sorted from blood. The receptor comes from a woman between 18 and 30 years old in good health. CDR3 DNA sequence: TGCAGCGTTATCGACAGGCCGGGGGGGACCCAGTACTTC. This codes for CSVIDRPGGTQYF.